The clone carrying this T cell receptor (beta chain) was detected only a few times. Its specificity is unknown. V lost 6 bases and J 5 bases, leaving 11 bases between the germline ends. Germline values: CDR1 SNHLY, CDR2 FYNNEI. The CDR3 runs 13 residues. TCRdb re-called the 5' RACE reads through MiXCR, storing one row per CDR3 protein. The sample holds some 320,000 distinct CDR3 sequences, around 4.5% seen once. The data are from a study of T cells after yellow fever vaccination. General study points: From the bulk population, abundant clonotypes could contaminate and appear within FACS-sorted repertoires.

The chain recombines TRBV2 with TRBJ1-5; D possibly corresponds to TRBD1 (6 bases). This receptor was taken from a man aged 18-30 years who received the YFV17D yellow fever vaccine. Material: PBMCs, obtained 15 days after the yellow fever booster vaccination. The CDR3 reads CASRQGRDQPQHF. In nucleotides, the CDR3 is TGTGCCAGCAGACAGGGTCGTGATCAGCCCCAGCATTTT.